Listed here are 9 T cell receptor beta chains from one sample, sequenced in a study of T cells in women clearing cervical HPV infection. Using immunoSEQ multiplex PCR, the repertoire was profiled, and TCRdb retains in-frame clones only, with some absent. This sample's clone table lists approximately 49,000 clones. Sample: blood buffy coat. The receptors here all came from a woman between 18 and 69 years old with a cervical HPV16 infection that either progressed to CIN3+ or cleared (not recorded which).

The CDR3 loop reads CASSDGTGTFNEKLFF. CDR3 DNA (partial): TGTGCCAGCAGTGATGGTACAGGTACTTTTAATGAAAAA. The chain recombines TRBV6-1 with TRBJ1-4, with D perhaps matching TRBD1 (5 bases). The DNA ends 3 residues before the CDR3 does, and the rest of the CDR3 is filled in from the germline J gene. CDR1 is MNHNS and CDR2 is SASEGT in the germline V gene. V was shortened by 3 bases and J by 4 bases, with 15 bases between the two germline ends. CDR3 size: 16 residues.

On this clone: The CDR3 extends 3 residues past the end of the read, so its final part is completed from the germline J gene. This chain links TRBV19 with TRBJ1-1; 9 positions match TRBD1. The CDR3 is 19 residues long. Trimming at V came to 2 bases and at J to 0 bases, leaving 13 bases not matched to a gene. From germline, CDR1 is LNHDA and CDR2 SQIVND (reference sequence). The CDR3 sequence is CASSIRPRGGTGMNTEAFF. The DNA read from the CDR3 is TGTGCCAGTAGTATACGTCCCCGGGGCGGGACAGGGATGAACACTGAA.

The part of the CDR3 DNA that was read is TGTGCCAGCAGTTTATCGTCCGGGACATATAACACTGAA. Its protein is CASSLSSGTYNTE. The full CDR3 sequence reads CASSLSSGTYNTEAFF. The V and J genes are TRBV27 and TRBJ1-1; TRBD1 might be the D (6 bases). The read halts 3 residues ahead of the CDR3 end, with the missing end drawn from the germline J gene. Germline CDR1 is MNHEY and CDR2 is SMNVEV (reference sequence). V was shortened by 0 bases and J by 2 bases, with 13 bases between the two germline ends. The CDR3 is 16 residues long.

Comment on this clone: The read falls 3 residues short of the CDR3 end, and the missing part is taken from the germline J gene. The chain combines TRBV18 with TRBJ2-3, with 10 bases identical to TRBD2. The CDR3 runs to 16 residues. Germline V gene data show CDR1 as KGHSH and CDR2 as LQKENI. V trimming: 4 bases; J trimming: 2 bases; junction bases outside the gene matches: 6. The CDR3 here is CASSRLAGELTDTQYF. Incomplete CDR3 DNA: TGTGCCAGCTCACGCCTAGCGGGGGAACTCACAGATACG.

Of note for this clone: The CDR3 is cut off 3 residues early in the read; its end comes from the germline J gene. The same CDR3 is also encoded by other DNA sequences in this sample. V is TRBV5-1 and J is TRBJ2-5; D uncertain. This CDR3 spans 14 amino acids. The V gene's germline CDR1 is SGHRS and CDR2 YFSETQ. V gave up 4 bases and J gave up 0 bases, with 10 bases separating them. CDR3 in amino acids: CASSQGRYQETQYF. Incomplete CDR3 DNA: TGCGCCAGCAGCCAAGGCAGGTACCAAGAGACC.

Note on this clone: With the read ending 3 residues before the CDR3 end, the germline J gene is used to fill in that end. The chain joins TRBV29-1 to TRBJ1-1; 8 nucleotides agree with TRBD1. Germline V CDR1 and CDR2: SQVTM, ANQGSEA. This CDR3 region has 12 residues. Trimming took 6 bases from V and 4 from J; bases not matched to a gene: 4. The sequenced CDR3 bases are TGCAGCGTACGACAGGGGAGCACTGAA. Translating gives CSVRQGSTE. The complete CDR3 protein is CSVRQGSTEAFF.

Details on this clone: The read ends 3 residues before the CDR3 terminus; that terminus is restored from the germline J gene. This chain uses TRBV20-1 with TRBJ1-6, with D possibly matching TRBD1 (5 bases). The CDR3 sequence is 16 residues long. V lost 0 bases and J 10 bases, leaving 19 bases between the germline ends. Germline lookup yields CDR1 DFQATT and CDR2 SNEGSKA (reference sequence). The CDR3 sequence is CSARDSKGMLGSPLHF. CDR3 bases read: TGCAGTGCTAGAGATAGCAAGGGGATGTTGGGATCACCC.

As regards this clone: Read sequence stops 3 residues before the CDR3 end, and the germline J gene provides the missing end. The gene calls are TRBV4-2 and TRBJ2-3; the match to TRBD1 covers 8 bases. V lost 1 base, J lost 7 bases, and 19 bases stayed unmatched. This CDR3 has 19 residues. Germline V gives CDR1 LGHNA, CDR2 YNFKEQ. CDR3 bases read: TGTGCCAGCAGCCAAGGCGAGGGGAACCAAGACAGGGGAGTAAATACG. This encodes CASSQGEGNQDRGVNT. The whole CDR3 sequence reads CASSQGEGNQDRGVNTQYF.

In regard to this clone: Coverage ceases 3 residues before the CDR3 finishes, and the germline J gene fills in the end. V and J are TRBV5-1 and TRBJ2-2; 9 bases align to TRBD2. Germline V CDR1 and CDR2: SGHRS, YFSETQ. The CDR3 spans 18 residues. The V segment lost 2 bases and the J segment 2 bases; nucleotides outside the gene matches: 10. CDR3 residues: CASSFRVAGVKNTGELFF. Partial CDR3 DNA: TGCGCCAGCAGCTTCCGGGTAGCGGGAGTTAAAAACACCGGGGAG.